The 19 T cell receptor beta chains below all came from one sample that was sequenced in a study of blood T cell repertoires in COVID-19. Assay: immunoSEQ multiplex PCR; the TCRdb copy retains only in-frame clones and omits some. The profile shows roughly 86,000 clones, about 85% of them singletons. Sequencing was done on a sample of peripheral blood. The receptors originated from a woman of 80 years or more with COVID-19, enrolled during active disease.

This chain links TRBV7-8 with TRBJ1-1; 8 bases align to TRBD1. J lost 1 base, V lost 5 bases, and 6 bases had no gene match. Germline assignment: CDR1 SGHVS and CDR2 FQNEAQ. The CDR3 covers 15 residues. Here the CDR3 reads CASSQQGVGNTEAFF. Here the CDR3 DNA reads TGTGCCAGCAGCCAACAGGGGGTGGGGAACACTGAAGCTTTCTTT.

The chain couples TRBV5-6 to TRBJ2-1; D perhaps matches TRBD1 (5 bases). Trimming pared 3 bases from V and 9 bases from J, leaving 25 bases between. The CDR3 spans 17 residues. Germline CDR1 SGHDT, CDR2 YYEEEE. The CDR3 nucleotides are TGTGCCAGCAGCTCTTTCGGTGGGAACATTCAAAGGGGTGAGCAGTTCTTC. Its protein is CASSSFGGNIQRGEQFF.

This sequence joins TRBV7-2 and TRBJ1-3, with TRBD1 identical over 9 bases. CDR1 and CDR2 from the germline V gene are SGHTA and FQGNSA. V dropped 5 bases and J dropped 4; count of bases not matched to a gene: 9. This CDR3 comprises 16 residues. The CDR3 nucleotides are TGTGCCAGCAGCCTTCGGGACAGGGCCTCAGGAAACACCATATATTTT. As protein: CASSLRDRASGNTIYF.

The genes are TRBV7-3 and TRBJ2-5; 8 bases agree with TRBD2. The junction had 14 bases not matched to a gene; V was cut back by 9 bases and J by 5 bases. Per germline, CDR1 SGHTA and CDR2 FQGTGA. The CDR3 loop spans 15 amino acids. For the CDR3, the DNA is TGTGCCAGTAGCCCTACTAGCGGTACTGGGGAGACCCAGTACTTC. Translating gives CASSPTSGTGETQYF. The full variable domain, rest sourced from reference TRBV7-3 and TRBJ2-5, is GAGVSQTPSNKVTEKGKYVELRCDPISGHTALYWYRQSLGQGPEFLIYFQGTGAADDSGLPNDRFFAVRPEGSVSTLKIQRTERGDSAVYLCASSPTSGTGETQYFGPGTRLLVL.

Only a few counts were recorded for this clone. This sequence joins TRBV7-3 and TRBJ1-2; maybe TRBD1 (5 bases). V was shortened by 1 base and J by 4 bases, with 7 bases between the two germline ends. From germline, CDR1 is SGHTA and CDR2 FQGTGA. The CDR3 is made up of 13 amino acids. The CDR3, as DNA: TGTGCCAGCAGCTTAAATCAGGGCTATGGCTACACCTTC. Translating it yields CASSLNQGYGYTF.

The gene calls are TRBV28 and TRBJ1-4; 7 bases align to TRBD1. The V segment lost 11 bases and the J segment 5 bases; nucleotides outside the gene matches: 8. CDR1 and CDR2 from the germline V gene are MDHEN and SYDVKM. The CDR3 covers 13 residues. The CDR3 region has the DNA TGTGCCTCCGGGGGACAGACGAATGAAAAACTGTTTTTT. This translates into CASGGQTNEKLFF.

This clone has more than one count but fewer than ten. The CDR3 region is CASRNWQGLNYGYTF. The DNA for the CDR3 is TGTGCCAGCAGGAATTGGCAGGGGCTAAACTATGGCTACACCTTC. The chain carries TRBV6-5 and TRBJ1-2; TRBD1 might be the D (6 bases). Germline CDR1 is MNHEY and CDR2 is SVGAGI. V was trimmed by 6 bases and J by 2 bases, leaving 16 bases between them. The CDR3 length is 15 residues.

The chain is built from TRBV19 and TRBJ1-5; 8 bases map to TRBD1. Germline CDR1 reads LNHDA; CDR2 reads SQIVND (reference sequence). The CDR3 has 15 residues. The junction had 8 bases not matched to a gene; V was cut back by 5 bases and J by 5 bases. CDR3 in amino acids: CASSVRDRRHQPQHF. The CDR3 nucleotides are TGTGCCAGTAGTGTCCGGGACAGGCGCCATCAGCCCCAGCATTTT.

The V call is TRBV5-1, the J call TRBJ1-2; no definite D call. The germline gives CDR1 SGHRS, CDR2 YFSETQ. The CDR3 runs 13 residues. V lost 1 base to trimming and J lost 0 bases, with 4 bases between them. CDR3: CASSLLTNYGYTF. The CDR3 nucleotides read TGCGCCAGCAGCTTGTTAACTAACTATGGCTACACCTTC.

The rearrangement joins TRBV9 to TRBJ2-2, with D unclear. The CDR3 length is 16 residues. V shed 2 bases and J shed 0 bases, with 11 bases lying between them. Looked up from germline, CDR1 is SGDLS and CDR2 is YYNGEE. This CDR3 is CASSVAGLPNTGELFF. The CDR3 region has the DNA TGTGCCAGCAGCGTGGCTGGGCTACCGAACACCGGGGAGCTGTTTTTT.

The gene calls are TRBV29-1 and TRBJ2-3; D is ambiguous. V lost 4 bases and J lost 6, with 11 bases in between. Germline V CDR1 and CDR2: SQVTM, ANQGSEA. CDR3 size: 12 residues. For the CDR3, the DNA is TGCAGCGTTGGAAGCGCTGGGGATACGCAGTATTTT. Protein product: CSVGSAGDTQYF.

The chain couples TRBV5-1 to TRBJ1-1; no reliable D call. This CDR3 is built from 14 residues. With 2 bases removed from V and 1 base from J, the gap between germline ends came to 9 bases. CDR1 and CDR2 (germline): SGHRS, YFSETQ. The CDR3 nucleotides are TGCGCCAGCAGCTTAAGCGGCCAGAACACTGAAGCTTTCTTT. This sequence encodes CASSLSGQNTEAFF.

The chain uses TRBV18 and TRBJ1-6; 8 bases match TRBD1. CDR1 is KGHSH, CDR2 LQKENI, per germline. The trim removed 4 bases at V and 10 bases at J, leaving 6 bases unmatched. The CDR3 is 14 amino acids. DNA of the CDR3: TGTGCCAGCTCACTTGGACAGGGAAAGTCACCCCTCCACTTT. Protein sequence: CASSLGQGKSPLHF.

The chain couples TRBV27 to TRBJ2-7; TRBD2 is a possible D gene (7 bases). Trimming took off 2 bases at V and 1 base at J, with 15 bases between the two ends. The CDR3 consists of 16 residues. The germline gives CDR1 MNHEY, CDR2 SMNVEV (reference sequence). CDR3 DNA: TGTGCCAGCAGTTTAATAATGGGGAGGGGGTCCTACGAGCAGTACTTC. Its protein product is CASSLIMGRGSYEQYF.

This clone is a singleton in its sample. The V call is TRBV7-3, the J call TRBJ2-3; 8 bases align to TRBD2. The ends lost 5 bases at V and 0 bases at J; junction bases unmatched: 10. This CDR3 comprises 17 residues. Germline V gives CDR1 SGHTA, CDR2 FQGTGA. The CDR3 nucleotides are TGTGCCAGCAGCCCCCTACTAGCGGTATATAGCACAGATACGCAGTATTTT. This encodes CASSPLLAVYSTDTQYF.

This clone has only a few counts. This chain links TRBV6-2 or TRBV6-3 with TRBJ1-2; a possible D gene is TRBD1 (5 bases). Germline loops: CDR1 MNHEY, CDR2 SVGEGT. Deletions cut 2 bases from V and 6 bases from J, with 13 bases between. The CDR3 covers 14 residues. The CDR3, as DNA: TGTGCCAGCAGTTACGGGGGGGGACGTGATGGCTACACCTTC. This gives the protein CASSYGGGRDGYTF.

The V and J genes are TRBV5-1 and TRBJ2-7, with 9 bases lining up with TRBD1. The CDR3 runs to 13 residues. J gave up 5 bases and V 4 bases, and 4 bases lay outside the gene matches. The germline V gene encodes CDR1 SGHRS and CDR2 YFSETQ. CDR3 sequence reads: CASSPRTGDEQYF. The CDR3, as DNA: TGCGCCAGCAGCCCCAGGACAGGGGACGAGCAGTACTTC.

The chain couples TRBV6-1 to TRBJ2-5, with D hard to call. Trimming shortened V by 0 bases and J by 6 bases, and 11 bases separated the two germline ends. This CDR3 region has 14 residues. CDR1 is MNHNS and CDR2 is SASEGT in the germline V gene. CDR3 amino acids: CASSEAAGPKTQYF. The CDR3 nucleotides read TGTGCCAGCAGTGAAGCGGCAGGCCCGAAGACCCAGTACTTC.

This clone occurred a few times. The J gene is TRBJ2-7, the V gene TRBV7-8; 12 bases match TRBD2. Germline values: CDR1 SGHVS, CDR2 FQNEAQ. Losses at the gene ends were 3 bases for V and 2 bases for J; bases not matched to a gene: 5. The CDR3 consists of 16 residues. As DNA, the CDR3 is TGTGCCAGCAGCTTCGTGAGGACTAGCGGGACCTACGAGCAGTACTTC. This codes for CASSFVRTSGTYEQYF.